A single sample gave rise to the 27 T cell receptor beta chains below, sequenced in a study of graft-versus-host responses after intestinal transplantation. The repertoire was sequenced with immunoSEQ multiplex PCR; TCRdb's copy has only in-frame clones and lacks some. The sample holds about 19,000 clones; roughly a third are singletons and the top ten take roughly 2%. Sequencing was performed on alloreactive CD4+ T cells from a mixed lymphocyte reaction culture, taken before transplantation. Subset meaning: CFSE-low proliferating T cells sorted from roughly 6-day pre-transplant mixed lymphocyte reaction (GvH or HvG direction). The receptor source for this set is a human patient who was an organ donor for intestinal transplantation.

This rearrangement joins TRBV10-3 to TRBJ2-1; tentative D call: TRBD2 (6 bases). Germline CDR1 ENHRY, CDR2 SYGVKD. V was trimmed by 6 bases and J by 5 bases, leaving 11 bases between them. The length of the CDR3 is 13 residues. CDR3 bases: TGTGCCATCAGGGAGGGGCAGAACAATGAGCAGTTCTTC. Translating it yields CAIREGQNNEQFF.

The V call is TRBV7-2, the J call TRBJ2-7; D remains ambiguous. The ends were cut back, 1 base at V and 4 bases at J, with 17 bases in the middle. There are 16 residues in the CDR3. The germline V gene has CDR1 SGHTA and CDR2 FQGNSA. CDR3 sequence: CASSLGPPPYSYEQYF. The CDR3, as DNA: TGTGCCAGCAGCTTAGGGCCTCCCCCTTATTCTTACGAGCAGTACTTC.

In its sample, this clone is medium-sized. The chain combines TRBV6-5 with TRBJ2-7; 14 bases are a match to TRBD2. Germline CDR1 and CDR2: MNHEY and SVGAGI. CDR3 length equals 15 residues. V was pared by 5 bases and J by 10 bases, with 10 bases of the junction left unmatched. CDR3 in DNA: TGTGCCAGCAGTCCCCCGGGACTAGCGGGAGTGAATCAGTACTTC. It yields the protein CASSPPGLAGVNQYF.

The V call is TRBV15, the J call TRBJ2-7; 12 bases are shared with TRBD2. The germline gives CDR1 LNHNV, CDR2 YYDKDF (reference sequence). V lost 0 bases to trimming and J lost 0 bases; unmatched junction nucleotides: 3. This CDR3 has 17 residues. The CDR3 protein is CATSRELLAGGSYEQYF. The CDR3 coding sequence is TGTGCCACCAGCAGAGAACTACTAGCGGGAGGCTCCTACGAGCAGTACTTC.

In this sample, this clone is medium-sized. The gene calls are TRBV4-2 and TRBJ2-1, with D hard to call. This CDR3 comprises 13 residues. Germline values: CDR1 LGHNA, CDR2 YNFKEQ. The V gene lost 0 bases and the J gene lost 6 bases, with 6 bases spanning the gap. For the CDR3, the DNA is TGTGCCAGCAGCCAAGATTGGGCCAATGAGCAGTTCTTC. It yields the protein CASSQDWANEQFF.

This clone was seen more than once but under ten times. This chain joins TRBV28 and TRBJ2-3; D perhaps matches TRBD2 (5 bases). CDR1 is MDHEN, CDR2 SYDVKM, per germline. This CDR3 comprises 14 residues. Trimming took 5 bases from V and 0 from J, leaving 9 bases between them. The CDR3 reads CASSIRTSTDTQYF. DNA of the CDR3: TGTGCCAGCAGTATTCGGACTAGCACAGATACGCAGTATTTT.

CDR3 nucleotide sequence: TGTGCCAGCAGGGGTAATGAGCAGTTCTTC. It codes for CASRGNEQFF. The V gene is TRBV5-6, the J gene TRBJ2-1; D uncertain. Trimming pared 5 bases from V and 7 bases from J, leaving 4 bases between. The CDR3 spans 10 residues. The V gene's germline CDR1 is SGHDT and CDR2 YYEEEE.

Turning to this clone: The same CDR3 is also encoded by other DNA sequences in this sample. The chain employs TRBV6-1 and TRBJ1-1; 8 bases agree with TRBD1. J was trimmed by 3 bases and V by 5 bases; bases with no gene match: 5. Looked up from germline, CDR1 is MNHNS and CDR2 is SASEGT. CDR3 length equals 14 residues. CDR3 coding DNA: TGTGCCAGCAGTTCGTTACAGGGGGACACTGAAGCTTTCTTT. It specifies CASSSLQGDTEAFF.

The chain joins TRBV5-1 to TRBJ2-7; weak D call: TRBD1 (6 bases). The CDR3 runs to 15 residues. Germline assignment: CDR1 SGHRS and CDR2 YFSETQ. The V end was cut by 0 bases, the J end by 1 base, with 11 bases between. The CDR3 region is CASSLGGGQSYEQYF. CDR3 DNA: TGCGCCAGCAGCTTGGGGGGTGGACAGTCCTACGAGCAGTACTTC.

The rearrangement joins TRBV7-9 to TRBJ1-6, with 7 bases aligning to TRBD1. The CDR3 contains 14 residues. Germline values: CDR1 SEHNR, CDR2 FQNEAQ (reference sequence). Losses at the gene ends were 4 bases for V and 4 bases for J; bases not matched to a gene: 1. In DNA form, the CDR3 reads TGTGCCAGCAGCTGGGACAGTTATAATTCACCCCTCCACTTT. Protein: CASSWDSYNSPLHF.

The chain has TRBV20-1 and TRBJ2-7; D gene uncertain. V was trimmed by 5 bases and J by 1 base, leaving 6 bases between them. This CDR3 comprises 11 residues. Germline V gene sequence: CDR1 DFQATT, CDR2 SNEGSKA (reference sequence). The CDR3 region has the DNA TGCAGTGCTGAGGTATCCTACGAGCAGTACTTC. Its protein product is CSAEVSYEQYF.

The chain carries TRBV28 and TRBJ2-6; possibly TRBD1 for D (7 bases). Germline-derived CDR1 and CDR2 are MDHEN and SYDVKM. Trimming removed 4 bases from V and 2 bases from J, with 12 bases in between. CDR3 length: 16 residues. CDR3 sequence reads: CASSYPGGTGANVLTF. The CDR3 region has the DNA TGTGCCAGCAGTTACCCAGGGGGGACTGGGGCCAACGTCCTGACTTTC.

This clone was counted between two and nine times. The chain couples TRBV11-3 to TRBJ2-7; 7 positions agree with TRBD2. V shed 5 bases, J shed 3 bases, and the junction held 4 bases outside the gene matches. CDR3 size: 13 residues. The V gene's germline CDR1 is SGHNT and CDR2 YENEEA. The CDR3 DNA sequence: TGTGCCAGCAGCGCGGGACTACTCTACGAGCAGTACTTC. Protein product: CASSAGLLYEQYF. Full variable domain (rest looked up from reference TRBV11-3 and TRBJ2-7): EAGVVQSPRYKIIEKKQPVAFWCNPISGHNTLYWYLQNLGQGPELLIRYENEEAVDDSQLPKDRFSAERLKGVDSTLKIQPAELGDSAVYLCASSAGLLYEQYFGPGTRLTVT.

J is TRBJ2-2 and V is TRBV19, with D uncertain. Germline V gene lookup returns CDR1 LNHDA and CDR2 SQIVND (reference sequence). The V gene lost 3 bases and the J gene lost 10 bases, with 15 bases spanning the gap. This CDR3 region has 14 residues. In nucleotides, the CDR3 is TGTGCCAGTAGTATTATGGGTGGTGGGAAGGAGCTGTTTTTT. Its translation is CASSIMGGGKELFF.

The chain has TRBV5-1 and TRBJ2-7; 12 bases agree with TRBD1. Germline loops: CDR1 SGHRS, CDR2 YFSETQ. The CDR3 loop spans 13 amino acids. V shed 0 bases and J 12 bases; nucleotides not matched to a gene: 4. DNA of the CDR3: TGCGCCAGCAGCTTGGAGGGACAGGGGGCCGGGTACTTC. Amino acid sequence: CASSLEGQGAGYF.

This rearrangement joins TRBV10-3 to TRBJ1-1; 12 positions agree with TRBD1. V gave up 2 bases and J gave up 4 bases; unmatched junction bases: 2. From germline, CDR1 is ENHRY and CDR2 SYGVKD. The CDR3 runs to 15 residues. The CDR3 bases are TGTGCCATCAGTGAGCCGGGACAGGGGGCCACTGAAGCTTTCTTT. Translating gives CAISEPGQGATEAFF.

V is TRBV18 and J is TRBJ2-3, with a tentative D call TRBD2 (5 bases). Trimming stripped 0 bases from V and 1 base from J, with 5 bases between. Germline V gene sequence: CDR1 KGHSH, CDR2 LQKENI. CDR3 size: 14 residues. The CDR3 region has the DNA TGTGCCAGCTCACCACCGGAGGGCACAGATACGCAGTATTTT. Encoded protein: CASSPPEGTDTQYF.

As for this clone: The junction and the germline gene differ at one end; a read error may be behind it. This chain connects TRBV5-5 to TRBJ1-2; tentatively, D is TRBD1 (5 bases). This CDR3 spans 16 amino acids. Germline CDR1 reads SGHKS; CDR2 reads YYEKEE (reference sequence). The CDR3 DNA is TGCGCCAGCAGCCAAGATCTTGGGGCTGCAAACTATGGCTACACCTTC. This codes for CASSQDLGAANYGYTF.

This chain uses TRBV18 with TRBJ2-5; D is undetermined. Trimming took off 2 bases at V and 3 bases at J, with 4 bases between the two ends. The CDR3 covers 12 residues. Germline-derived CDR1 and CDR2 are KGHSH and LQKENI. The CDR3 spells CASSPVEETQYF. CDR3 coding DNA: TGTGCCAGCTCACCAGTTGAAGAGACCCAGTACTTC.

The chain uses TRBV10-1 and TRBJ2-1; tentatively, D is TRBD2 (5 bases). Germline assignment: CDR1 WNHNN and CDR2 SYGVQD (reference sequence). There are 15 residues in the CDR3. V was trimmed by 2 bases and J by 0 bases, leaving 8 bases between them. As DNA, the CDR3 is TGCGCCAGCAGTGAGGAGCGGAGCTCCTACAATGAGCAGTTCTTC. Amino acid sequence: CASSEERSSYNEQFF.

The chain uses TRBV28 and TRBJ1-1; D is ambiguous. Germline V lookup: CDR1 MDHEN, CDR2 SYDVKM. This CDR3 comprises 14 residues. Trimming took 1 base from V and 2 from J, leaving 8 bases between them. The CDR3 reads CASSLFGLNTEAFF. The CDR3 DNA reads as TGTGCCAGCAGTTTATTCGGGCTAAACACTGAAGCTTTCTTT.

The chain uses TRBV18 and TRBJ2-7; TRBD1 is a possible D gene (5 bases). Germline loops: CDR1 KGHSH, CDR2 LQKENI. The CDR3 has 14 residues. With 2 bases removed from V and 4 bases from J, the gap between germline ends came to 12 bases. The CDR3 region has the DNA TGTGCCAGCTCACCAGGCCAGGGTCGGTACGAGCAGTACTTC. Protein sequence: CASSPGQGRYEQYF.

This clone was seen a handful of times. This chain joins TRBV30 and TRBJ1-2, with D tentatively TRBD1 (5 bases). V gave up 3 bases and J gave up 2 bases, with 19 bases separating them. The germline CDR1 and CDR2 sequences are GTSNPN and SVGIG (reference sequence). The CDR3 sequence is 16 residues long. The CDR3 here is CAWSPESERQNYGYTF. DNA for the CDR3: TGTGCCTGGAGCCCCGAGTCCGAACGACAGAACTATGGCTACACCTTC.

This clone appeared a few times. The chain's CDR3 is CASRWNPHPGELFF. In DNA form, the CDR3 reads TGTGCCAGCAGGTGGAACCCGCACCCCGGGGAGCTGTTTTTT. The genes are TRBV6-5 and TRBJ2-2; D is unclear. Germline V gene sequence: CDR1 MNHEY, CDR2 SVGAGI. The germline V and J ends were trimmed by 6 bases and 6 bases, with 14 bases remaining between them. The CDR3 runs to 14 residues.

The chain joins TRBV7-9 to TRBJ1-1; D is unresolved. CDR1 is SEHNR and CDR2 is FQNEAQ in the germline V gene (reference sequence). The CDR3 has 13 amino acids. V was pared by 1 base and J by 5 bases, with 8 bases between. CDR3: CASSLVGRTEAFF. The CDR3 region has the DNA TGTGCCAGCAGCTTAGTCGGGCGGACTGAAGCTTTCTTT. Supplemented by reference TRBV7-9 and TRBJ1-1, the full variable domain reads DTGVSQNPRHKITKRGQNVTFRCDPISEHNRLYWYRQTLGQGPEFLTYFQNEAQLEKSRLLSDRFSAERPKGSFSTLEIQRTEQGDSAMYLCASSLVGRTEAFFGQGTRLTVV.

The V and J genes are TRBV5-1 and TRBJ2-6, with D possibly TRBD2 on 6 matching bases. The V gene lost 0 bases and the J gene lost 3 bases, with 7 bases spanning the gap. CDR1 and CDR2 (germline): SGHRS, YFSETQ. CDR3 length: 15 residues. Here the CDR3 DNA reads TGCGCCAGCAGCTTGGGGGGAGGTGGGGCCAACGTCCTGACTTTC. It is translated as CASSLGGGGANVLTF.

The genes are TRBV2 and TRBJ2-3; TRBD2 aligns across 13 bases. The CDR3 runs 15 residues. Germline CDR1 SNHLY, CDR2 FYNNEI. The J segment lost 3 bases and the V segment lost 5 bases, leaving 2 bases of the junction unmatched. The CDR3 protein is CASSRLAGGTDTQYF. The DNA for the CDR3 is TGTGCCAGCAGTCGACTAGCGGGAGGAACAGATACGCAGTATTTT. Using reference TRBV2 and TRBJ2-3 for the parts outside the CDR3, the full variable domain is EPEVTQTPSHQVTQMGQEVILRCVPISNHLYFYWYRQILGQKVEFLVSFYNNEISEKSEIFDDQFSVERPDGSNFTLKIRSTKLEDSAMYFCASSRLAGGTDTQYFGPGTRLTVL.